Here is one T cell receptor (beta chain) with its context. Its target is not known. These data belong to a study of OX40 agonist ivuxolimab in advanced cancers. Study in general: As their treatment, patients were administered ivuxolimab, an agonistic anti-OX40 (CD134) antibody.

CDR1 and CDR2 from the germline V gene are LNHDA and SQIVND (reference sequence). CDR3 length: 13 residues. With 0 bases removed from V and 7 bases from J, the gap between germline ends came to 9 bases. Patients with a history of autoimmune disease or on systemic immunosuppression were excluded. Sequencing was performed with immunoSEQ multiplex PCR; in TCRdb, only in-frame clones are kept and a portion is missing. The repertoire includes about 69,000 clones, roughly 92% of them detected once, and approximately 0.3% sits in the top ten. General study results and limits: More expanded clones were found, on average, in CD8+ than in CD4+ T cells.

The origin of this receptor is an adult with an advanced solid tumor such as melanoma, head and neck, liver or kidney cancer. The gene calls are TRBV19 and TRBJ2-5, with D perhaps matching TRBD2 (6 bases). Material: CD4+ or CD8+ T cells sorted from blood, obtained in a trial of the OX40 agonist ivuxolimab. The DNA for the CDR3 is TGTGCCAGTAGTATAGATACGGAGGGGACCCAGTACTTC. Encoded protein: CASSIDTEGTQYF.